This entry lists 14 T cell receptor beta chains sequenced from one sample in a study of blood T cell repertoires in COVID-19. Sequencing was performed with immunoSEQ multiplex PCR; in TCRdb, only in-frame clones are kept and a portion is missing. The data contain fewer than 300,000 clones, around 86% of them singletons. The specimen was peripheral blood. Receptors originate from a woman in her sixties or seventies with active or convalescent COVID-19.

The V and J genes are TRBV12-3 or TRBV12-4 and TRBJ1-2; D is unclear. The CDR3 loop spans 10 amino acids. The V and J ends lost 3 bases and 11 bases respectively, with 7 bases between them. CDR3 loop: CASSFTGYTF. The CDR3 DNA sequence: TGTGCCAGCAGTTTCACCGGGTACACCTTC.

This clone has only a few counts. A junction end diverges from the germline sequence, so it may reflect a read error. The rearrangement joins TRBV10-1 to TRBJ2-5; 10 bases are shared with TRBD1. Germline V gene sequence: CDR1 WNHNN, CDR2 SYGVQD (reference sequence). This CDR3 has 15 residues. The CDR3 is CASSELTGGWETQYF. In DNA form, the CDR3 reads TGCGCCAGCAGCGAGTTGACAGGGGGCTGGGAGACCCAGTACTTC.

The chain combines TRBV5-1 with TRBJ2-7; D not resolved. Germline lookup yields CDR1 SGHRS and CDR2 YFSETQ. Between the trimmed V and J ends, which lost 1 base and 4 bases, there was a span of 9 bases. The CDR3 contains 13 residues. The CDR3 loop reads CASSLNPEYEQYF. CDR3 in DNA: TGCGCCAGCAGCTTGAACCCCGAGTACGAGCAGTACTTC. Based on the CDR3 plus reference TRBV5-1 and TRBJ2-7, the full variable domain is KAGVTQTPRYLIKTRGQQVTLSCSPISGHRSVSWYQQTPGQGLQFLFEYFSETQRNKGNFPGRFSGRQFSNSRSEMNVSTLELGDSALYLCASSLNPEYEQYFGPGTRLTVT.

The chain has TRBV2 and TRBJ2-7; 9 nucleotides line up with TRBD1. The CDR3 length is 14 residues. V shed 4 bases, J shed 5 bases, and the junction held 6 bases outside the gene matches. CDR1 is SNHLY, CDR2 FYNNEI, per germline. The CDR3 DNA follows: TGTGCCAGCAGTGCCCGGGACAGGGAGGACGAGCAGTACTTC. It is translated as CASSARDREDEQYF. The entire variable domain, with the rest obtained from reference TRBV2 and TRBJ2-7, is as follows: EPEVTQTPSHQVTQMGQEVILRCVPISNHLYFYWYRQILGQKVEFLVSFYNNEISEKSEIFDDQFSVERPDGSNFTLKIRSTKLEDSAMYFCASSARDREDEQYFGPGTRLTVT.

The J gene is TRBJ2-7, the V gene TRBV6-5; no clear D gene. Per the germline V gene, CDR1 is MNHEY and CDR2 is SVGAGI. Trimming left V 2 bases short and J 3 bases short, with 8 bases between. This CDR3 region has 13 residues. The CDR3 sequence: CASSYPVVYEQYF. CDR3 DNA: TGTGCCAGCAGTTACCCGGTCGTCTACGAGCAGTACTTC.

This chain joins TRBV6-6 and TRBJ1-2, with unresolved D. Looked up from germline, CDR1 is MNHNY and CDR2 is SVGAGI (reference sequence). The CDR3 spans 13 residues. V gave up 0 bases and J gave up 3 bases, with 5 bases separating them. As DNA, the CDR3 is TGTGCCAGCAGTTACTCAGAGGACTATGGCTACACCTTC. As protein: CASSYSEDYGYTF.

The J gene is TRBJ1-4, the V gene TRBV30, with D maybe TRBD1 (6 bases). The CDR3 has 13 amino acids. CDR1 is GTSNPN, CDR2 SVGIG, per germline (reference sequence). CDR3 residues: CALTRDTSEKLFF. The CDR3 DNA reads TGTGCTCTGACCCGGGACACTTCTGAAAAACTGTTTTTT.

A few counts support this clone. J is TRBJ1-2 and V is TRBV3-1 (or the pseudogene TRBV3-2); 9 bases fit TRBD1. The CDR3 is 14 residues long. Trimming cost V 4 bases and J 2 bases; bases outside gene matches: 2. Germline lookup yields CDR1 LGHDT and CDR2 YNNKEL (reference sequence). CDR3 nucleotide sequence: TGTGCCAGCAGCCGAGGGACAGGGAACTATGGCTACACCTTC. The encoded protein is CASSRGTGNYGYTF.

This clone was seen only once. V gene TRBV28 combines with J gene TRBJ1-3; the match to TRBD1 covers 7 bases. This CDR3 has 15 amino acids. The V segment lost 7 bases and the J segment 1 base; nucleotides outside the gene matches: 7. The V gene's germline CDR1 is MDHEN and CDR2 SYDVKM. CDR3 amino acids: CASTHQTGSGNTIYF. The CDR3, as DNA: TGTGCCAGCACCCATCAGACAGGGTCTGGAAACACCATATATTTT.

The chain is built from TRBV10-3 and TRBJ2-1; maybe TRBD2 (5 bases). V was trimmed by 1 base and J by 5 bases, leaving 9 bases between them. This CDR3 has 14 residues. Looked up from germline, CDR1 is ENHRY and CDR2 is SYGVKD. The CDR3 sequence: CAISEWEIHNEQFF. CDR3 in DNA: TGTGCCATCAGTGAGTGGGAGATCCACAATGAGCAGTTCTTC.

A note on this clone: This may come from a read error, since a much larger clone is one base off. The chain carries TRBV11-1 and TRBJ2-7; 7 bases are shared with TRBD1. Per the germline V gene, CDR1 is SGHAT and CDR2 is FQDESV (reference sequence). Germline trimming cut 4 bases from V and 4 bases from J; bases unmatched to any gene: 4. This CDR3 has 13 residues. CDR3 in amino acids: CASSSQQGYEQYF. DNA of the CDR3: TGTGCCAGCAGCTCCCAACAGGGGTACGAGCAGTACTTC.

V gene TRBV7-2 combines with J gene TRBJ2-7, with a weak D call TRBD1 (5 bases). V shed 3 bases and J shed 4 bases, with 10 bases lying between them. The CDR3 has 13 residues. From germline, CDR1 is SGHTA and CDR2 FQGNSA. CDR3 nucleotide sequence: TGTGCCAGCAGCTTCGGACAAGGATACGAGCAGTACTTC. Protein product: CASSFGQGYEQYF.

The CDR3 nucleotides are TGTGCCATCAGTGATGAGACCTATAATTCACCCCTCCACTTT. As protein: CAISDETYNSPLHF. The V and J genes are TRBV10-3 and TRBJ1-6, with D unresolved. The CDR3 consists of 14 residues. The V end was cut by 3 bases, the J end by 2 bases, with 5 bases between. Germline-derived CDR1 and CDR2 are ENHRY and SYGVKD.

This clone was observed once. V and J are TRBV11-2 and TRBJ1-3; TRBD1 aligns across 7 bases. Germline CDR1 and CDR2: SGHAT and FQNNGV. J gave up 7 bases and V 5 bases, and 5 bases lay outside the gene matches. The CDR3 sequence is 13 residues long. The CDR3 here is CASSTTGLNTIYF. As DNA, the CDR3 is TGTGCCAGCAGCACGACAGGGTTGAACACCATATATTTT.